The present entry profiles one T cell receptor (beta chain) with its context. What it binds is unknown. V shed 1 base and J shed 5 bases, with 19 bases lying between them. Germline lookup yields CDR1 SQVTM and CDR2 ANQGSEA. The CDR3 consists of 16 residues. These data come from a study of shared clonotypes between healthy human individuals. Donors were healthy HIV-negative adults without recently reported acute infections or vaccinations. TCRdb's copy holds only in-frame clones and misses some; the assay was immunoSEQ multiplex PCR. The table records 450,000 to 500,000 clones, almost 80% of them present only once. Study-wide points: Only blood underwent sampling, and tissue repertoires likely differ.

The receptor was isolated from a woman aged 40-49 years in good health. Some clones in this sample may be carry-over from other donors' samples. Material: PBMCs. This sequence joins TRBV29-1 and TRBJ2-3, with D possibly TRBD2 on 5 matching bases. CDR3 bases: TGCAGCGTTGAAGGTGGAACTAGTAGTGGTGTAGATACGCAGTATTTT. Amino acid sequence: CSVEGGTSSGVDTQYF.